This note documents a single T cell receptor (beta chain) sequence. Its antigen is currently unknown. Total RNA was isolated from each sample in quantities of at least 5.5 micrograms. The data originate from a study of blood T cells in healthy people across ages. Overall study findings and caveats: Leaving the PBMCs unsorted stopped any conclusive comparison of naive versus antigen-experienced cells. Observed TCR beta diversity showed a strong correlation with the percentage of naive T cells as measured by flow cytometry.

Together with a sample-barcoded 5' primer, a J-beta primer mix was included in a second PCR lasting about 7 to 11 cycles. Per-sample output comprised a minimum of 3 million paired-end reads containing CDR3. TCRdb redid the calling of the 5' RACE reads with MiXCR, one entry per CDR3 protein. The table has over 1,500,000 distinct CDR3 sequences, around 50% seen once. V was pared by 4 bases and J by 4 bases, with 12 bases of the junction left unmatched. From germline, CDR1 is SGHTA and CDR2 FQGNSA. The CDR3 totals 18 residues. The sequence was obtained from a woman aged 40 to 50 in good health. The V gene is TRBV7-2, the J gene TRBJ2-3, with TRBD2 matching 12 bases. The sample comprised blood. CDR3 bases: TGTGCCAGCAGCTCGACTAGCGGGGGTGGTGGTTCATCAGATACGCAGTATTTT. This sequence encodes CASSSTSGGGGSSDTQYF.